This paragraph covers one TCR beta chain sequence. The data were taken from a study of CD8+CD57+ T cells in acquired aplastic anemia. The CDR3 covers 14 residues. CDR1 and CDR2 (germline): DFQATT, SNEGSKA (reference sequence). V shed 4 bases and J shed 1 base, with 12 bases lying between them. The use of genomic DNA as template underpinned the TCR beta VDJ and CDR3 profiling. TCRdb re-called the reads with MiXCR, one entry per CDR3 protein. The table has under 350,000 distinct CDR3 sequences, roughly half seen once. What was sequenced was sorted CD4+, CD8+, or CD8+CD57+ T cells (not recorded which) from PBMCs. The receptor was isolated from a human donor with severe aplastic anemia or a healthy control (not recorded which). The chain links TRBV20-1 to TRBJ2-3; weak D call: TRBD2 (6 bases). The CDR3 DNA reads TGCAGTGCTAAGAGTCCGGGGGGCACAGATACGCAGTATTTT. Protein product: CSAKSPGGTDTQYF.